This TCR beta chain stems from a study of CD8 T cells in Susac syndrome. Concerning this clonotype: Its antigen is undetermined.

The authors sequenced TCR beta from blood CD8+ and CD4+ T cells. The TEMRA cells underwent FACS enrichment, while the CD8+ and CD4+ T cells underwent negative isolation. With V trimmed by 3 bases and J by 7 bases, 14 bases remained unmatched. CDR3 length: 16 amino acids. Broader study findings: Only a relatively small number of individuals were included in the TCR sequencing and HLA analysis.

Reverse transcription of roughly 0.5 to 1 ug RNA was carried out with random hexamers. The CDR3 of TCR beta was amplified by immunoSEQ multiplex PCR across 54 Vbeta and 13 Jbeta. TCRdb itself ran the immunoSEQ multiplex PCR reads through MiXCR, one entry per CDR3 protein. The sample has about 300,000 distinct CDR3 sequences; roughly 94% are singletons. The chain joins TRBV23-1 to TRBJ1-2; 7 bases match TRBD1. TRBV23-1 is noted as an ORF with a role that remains uncertain. The TCR sequence derives from a human donor with multiple sclerosis. Material: CD4+ T cells from PBMCs. The CDR3: CASSQGTRGIWPGYTF. In nucleotides, the CDR3 is TGCGCCAGCAGTCAGGGGACCAGGGGGATATGGCCTGGCTACACCTTC.